Presented here are 12 T cell receptor beta chains from one specimen sequenced in a study of blood T cell repertoires in COVID-19 (dated by TCRdb to the early 2020s). Libraries came from the immunoSEQ multiplex PCR assay. Here the immuneACCESS table is served through TCRdb, limited to in-frame sequences with V and J called. Missing clones are a known gap in these copies; in checked studies unresolved V genes cover under half, and the rest lacks a known reason. Across this sample there are 380,000 or so clones, with approximately 89% seen only once. The top ten constitute 1.3% of the sample. Sequenced: PBMCs or T cells enriched from blood (not recorded which). The receptors come from a man aged 30 to 39 who had recovered from COVID-19.

J is TRBJ1-2 and V is TRBV5-1; 7 positions agree with TRBD1. Germline-derived CDR1 and CDR2 are SGHRS and YFSETQ. After removal of 4 bases from V and 5 bases from J, the junction contained 17 bases not matched to a gene. This CDR3 has 17 residues. The chain's CDR3 is CASSLPGGTDLSYGYTF. CDR3 in DNA: TGCGCCAGCAGCCTGCCTGGGGGGACAGACCTATCGTATGGCTACACCTTC. Together with reference TRBV5-1 and TRBJ1-2, the CDR3 gives the full variable domain: KAGVTQTPRYLIKTRGQQVTLSCSPISGHRSVSWYQQTPGQGLQFLFEYFSETQRNKGNFPGRFSGRQFSNSRSEMNVSTLELGDSALYLCASSLPGGTDLSYGYTFGSGTRLTVV.

V gene TRBV27 combines with J gene TRBJ1-4; D is undetermined. Looked up from germline, CDR1 is MNHEY and CDR2 is SMNVEV (reference sequence). The CDR3 extends over 14 amino acids. Trimming pared 4 bases from V and 5 bases from J, leaving 11 bases between. This CDR3 is CASSSPLRNEKLFF. Written as DNA, the CDR3 is TGTGCCAGCAGTTCGCCCCTCAGGAATGAAAAACTGTTTTTT.

This chain links TRBV5-6 with TRBJ1-2; 12 bases map to TRBD1. The CDR3 has 17 amino acids. Germline-derived CDR1 and CDR2 are SGHDT and YYEEEE. Trimming cost V 2 bases and J 7 bases; bases outside gene matches: 12. CDR3 residues: CASSLAGTGGAIGGYTF. For the CDR3, the DNA is TGTGCCAGCAGCTTAGCCGGGACAGGGGGCGCTATTGGTGGCTACACCTTC.

The V call is TRBV4-1, the J call TRBJ2-5; 11 bases are shared with TRBD1. The CDR3 contains 15 residues. Trimming took 4 bases from V and 7 from J; bases not matched to a gene: 8. Germline CDR1 and CDR2: MGHRA and YSYEKL. In nucleotides, the CDR3 is TGCGCCAGCAGCCTCGGACAGGGGGCATTGGGGACCCAGTACTTC. It yields the protein CASSLGQGALGTQYF.

The chain carries TRBV4-3 and TRBJ1-1; possible D gene TRBD1, 5 bases. The CDR3 has 16 residues. V lost 0 bases and J 3 bases, leaving 14 bases between the germline ends. Per germline, CDR1 LGHNA and CDR2 YSLEER. CDR3 protein: CASSQDRSGADTEAFF. CDR3 in DNA: TGCGCCAGCAGCCAAGATCGGAGCGGGGCTGACACTGAAGCTTTCTTT.

The sample holds a few counts of this clone. CDR3 loop: CASSASGSRQPQHF. CDR3 in DNA: TGTGCCAGCAGTGCCTCAGGGTCTCGGCAGCCCCAGCATTTT. This chain connects TRBV6-2 or TRBV6-3 to TRBJ1-5; perhaps TRBD1 as D (5 bases). The V end was cut by 5 bases, the J end by 7 bases, with 15 bases between. Germline V gives CDR1 MNHEY, CDR2 SVGEGT. The CDR3 has 14 residues.

J is TRBJ1-3 and V is TRBV11-1; possible D gene TRBD1, 6 bases. This CDR3 is built from 15 residues. V was cut by 2 bases and J by 0 bases, with 8 bases left in between. CDR1 and CDR2 (germline): SGHAT, FQDESV (reference sequence). CDR3 region: CASSLRTVSGNTIYF. The DNA for the CDR3 is TGTGCCAGCAGCTTAAGGACAGTCTCTGGAAACACCATATATTTT.

The genes are TRBV2 and TRBJ1-1; 9 bases agree with TRBD1. The CDR3 extends over 13 amino acids. Germline V gene data show CDR1 as SNHLY and CDR2 as FYNNEI. Trimming cost V 7 bases and J 11 bases; bases outside gene matches: 11. The CDR3 sequence: CASTRDRDERAFF. Written as DNA, the CDR3 is TGTGCCAGCACCCGGGACAGGGATGAACGGGCTTTCTTT.

This clone has just a few counts. The chain joins TRBV4-1 to TRBJ2-1; D unresolved. The V and J ends lost 4 bases and 1 base respectively, with 5 bases between them. Germline CDR1 and CDR2: MGHRA and YSYEKL. This CDR3 has 13 residues. The CDR3 DNA follows: TGCGCCAGCAGCCCCGGTTCCTACAATGAGCAGTTCTTC. It encodes CASSPGSYNEQFF.

The rearrangement uses TRBV30 and TRBJ1-6; D not resolved. The CDR3 extends over 14 amino acids. The V gene lost 4 bases and the J gene lost 5 bases, with 12 bases spanning the gap. CDR1 and CDR2 from the germline V gene are GTSNPN and SVGIG (reference sequence). The CDR3 nucleotides are TGTGCCTGGAATATACAGAGTAATAATTCACCCCTCCACTTT. Translated: CAWNIQSNNSPLHF. The full variable domain, rest sourced from reference TRBV30 and TRBJ1-6, is SQTIHQWPATLVQPVGSPLSLECTVEGTSNPNLYWYRQAAGRGLQLLFYSVGIGQISSEVPQNLSASRPQDRQFILSSKKLLLSDSGFYLCAWNIQSNNSPLHFGNGTRLTVT.

This sequence joins TRBV7-9 and TRBJ1-1, with 8 bases that match TRBD1. V dropped 3 bases and J dropped 10; count of bases not matched to a gene: 10. CDR1 is SEHNR and CDR2 is FQNEAQ in the germline V gene (reference sequence). The CDR3 is 14 amino acids. The CDR3 coding sequence is TGTGCCAGCAGCTTTTCAGGGGGCCCTCAGGGAGCTTTCTTT. It codes for CASSFSGGPQGAFF.

The gene calls are TRBV5-1 and TRBJ2-3; 9 positions agree with TRBD1. V shed 3 bases and J 4 bases; nucleotides not matched to a gene: 6. The CDR3 loop spans 15 amino acids. Germline V gene lookup returns CDR1 SGHRS and CDR2 YFSETQ. In nucleotides, the CDR3 is TGCGCCAGCAGCTCGGGACAGGGTACCTCAGATACGCAGTATTTT. Its protein product is CASSSGQGTSDTQYF.